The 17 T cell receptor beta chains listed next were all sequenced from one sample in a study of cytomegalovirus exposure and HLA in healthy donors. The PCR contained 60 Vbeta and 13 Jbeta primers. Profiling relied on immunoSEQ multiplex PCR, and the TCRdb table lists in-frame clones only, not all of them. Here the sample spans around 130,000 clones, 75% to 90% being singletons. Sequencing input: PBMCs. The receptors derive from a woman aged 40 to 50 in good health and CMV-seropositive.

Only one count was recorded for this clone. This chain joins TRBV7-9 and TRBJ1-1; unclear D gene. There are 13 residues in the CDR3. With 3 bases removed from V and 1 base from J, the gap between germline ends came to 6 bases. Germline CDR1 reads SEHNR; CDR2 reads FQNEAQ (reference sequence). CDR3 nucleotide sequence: TGTGCCAGCAGCTTGATAGAGAACACTGAAGCTTTCTTT. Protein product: CASSLIENTEAFF.

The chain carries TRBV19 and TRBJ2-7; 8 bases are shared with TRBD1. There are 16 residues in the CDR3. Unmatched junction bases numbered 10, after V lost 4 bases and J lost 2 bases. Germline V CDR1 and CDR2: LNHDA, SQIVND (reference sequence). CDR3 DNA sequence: TGTGCCAGTAGTAGCCCGCGGACAGGGTTGACCTACGAGCAGTACTTC. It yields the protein CASSSPRTGLTYEQYF.

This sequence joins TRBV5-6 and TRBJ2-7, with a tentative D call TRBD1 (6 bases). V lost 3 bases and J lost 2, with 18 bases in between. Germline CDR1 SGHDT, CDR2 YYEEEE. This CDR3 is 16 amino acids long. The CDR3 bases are TGTGCCAGCAGCTCGGGGCGTCAGGACAGCCCCTACGAGCAGTACTTC. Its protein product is CASSSGRQDSPYEQYF.

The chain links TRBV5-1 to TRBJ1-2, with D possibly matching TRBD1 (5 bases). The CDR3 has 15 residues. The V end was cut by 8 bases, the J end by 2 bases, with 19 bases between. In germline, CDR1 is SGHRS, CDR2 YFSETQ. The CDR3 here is CASQTTGGLNYGYTF. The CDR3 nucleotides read TGCGCCAGTCAAACCACTGGGGGACTAAACTATGGCTACACCTTC.

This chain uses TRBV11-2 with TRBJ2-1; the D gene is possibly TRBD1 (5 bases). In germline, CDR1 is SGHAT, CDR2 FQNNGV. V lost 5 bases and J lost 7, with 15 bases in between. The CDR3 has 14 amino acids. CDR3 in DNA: TGTGCCAGCAGCAAAAACGCCAGGGTAAATGAGCAGTTCTTC. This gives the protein CASSKNARVNEQFF.

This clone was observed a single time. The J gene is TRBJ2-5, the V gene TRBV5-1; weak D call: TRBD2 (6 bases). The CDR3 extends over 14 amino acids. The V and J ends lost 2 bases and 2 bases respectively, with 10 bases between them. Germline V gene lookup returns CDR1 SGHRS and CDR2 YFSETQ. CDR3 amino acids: CASSFGTYQETQYF. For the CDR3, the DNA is TGCGCCAGCAGCTTCGGGACTTATCAAGAGACCCAGTACTTC. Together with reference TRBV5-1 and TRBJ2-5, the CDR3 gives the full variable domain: KAGVTQTPRYLIKTRGQQVTLSCSPISGHRSVSWYQQTPGQGLQFLFEYFSETQRNKGNFPGRFSGRQFSNSRSEMNVSTLELGDSALYLCASSFGTYQETQYFGPGTRLLVL.

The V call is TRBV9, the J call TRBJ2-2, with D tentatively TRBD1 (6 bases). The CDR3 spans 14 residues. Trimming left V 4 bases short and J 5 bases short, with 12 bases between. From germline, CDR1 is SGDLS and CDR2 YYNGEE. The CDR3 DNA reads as TGTGCCAGCAGCCCCGGGACACCTACCGGGGAGCTGTTTTTT. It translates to CASSPGTPTGELFF.

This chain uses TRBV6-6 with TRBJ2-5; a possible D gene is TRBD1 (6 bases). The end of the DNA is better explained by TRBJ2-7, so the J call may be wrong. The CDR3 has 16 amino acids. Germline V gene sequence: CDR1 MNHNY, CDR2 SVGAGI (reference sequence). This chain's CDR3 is CASSPLLQGSSYEQYF. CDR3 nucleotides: TGTGCCAGCAGTCCTCTTTTACAGGGATCGTCCTACGAGCAGTACTTC.

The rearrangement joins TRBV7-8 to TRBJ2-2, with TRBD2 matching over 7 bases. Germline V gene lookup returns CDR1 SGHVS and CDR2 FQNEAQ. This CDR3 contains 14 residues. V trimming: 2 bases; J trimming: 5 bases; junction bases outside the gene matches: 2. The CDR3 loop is CASSLQAGTGELFF. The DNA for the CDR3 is TGTGCCAGCAGCTTACAAGCGGGGACCGGGGAGCTGTTTTTT.

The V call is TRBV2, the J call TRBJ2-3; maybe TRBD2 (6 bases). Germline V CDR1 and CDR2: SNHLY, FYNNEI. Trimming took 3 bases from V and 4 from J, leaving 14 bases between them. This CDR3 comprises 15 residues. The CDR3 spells CASSEGGSVADTQYF. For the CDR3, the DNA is TGTGCCAGCAGTGAGGGGGGTAGTGTTGCAGATACGCAGTATTTT.

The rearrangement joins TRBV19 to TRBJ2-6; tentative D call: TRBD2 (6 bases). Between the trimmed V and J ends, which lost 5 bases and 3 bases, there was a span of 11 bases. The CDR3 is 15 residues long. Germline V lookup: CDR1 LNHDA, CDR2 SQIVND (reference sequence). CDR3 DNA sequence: TGTGCCAGTAGTTTCGGGGGAGGTGGGGCCAACGTCCTGACTTTC. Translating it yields CASSFGGGGANVLTF.

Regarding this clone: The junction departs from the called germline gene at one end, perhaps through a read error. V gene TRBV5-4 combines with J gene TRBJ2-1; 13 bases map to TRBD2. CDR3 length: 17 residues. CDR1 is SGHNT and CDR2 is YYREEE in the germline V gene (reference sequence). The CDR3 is CAGSFRRLAGGYNEQFF. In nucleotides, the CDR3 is TGTGCCGGCAGCTTCCGAAGACTAGCGGGGGGCTACAATGAGCAGTTCTTC.

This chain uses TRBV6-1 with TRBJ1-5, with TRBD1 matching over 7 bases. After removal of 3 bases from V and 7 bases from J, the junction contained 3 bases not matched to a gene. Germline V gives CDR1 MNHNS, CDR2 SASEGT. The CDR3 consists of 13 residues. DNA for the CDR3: TGTGCCAGCAGTGACAGGGGGGAGCAGCCCCAGCATTTT. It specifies CASSDRGEQPQHF.

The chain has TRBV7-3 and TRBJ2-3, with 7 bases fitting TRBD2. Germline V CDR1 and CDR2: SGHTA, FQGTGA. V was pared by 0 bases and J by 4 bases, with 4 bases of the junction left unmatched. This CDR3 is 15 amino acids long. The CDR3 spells CASSLTGGISDTQYF. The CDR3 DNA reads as TGTGCCAGCAGCTTAACGGGGGGGATCTCAGATACGCAGTATTTT.

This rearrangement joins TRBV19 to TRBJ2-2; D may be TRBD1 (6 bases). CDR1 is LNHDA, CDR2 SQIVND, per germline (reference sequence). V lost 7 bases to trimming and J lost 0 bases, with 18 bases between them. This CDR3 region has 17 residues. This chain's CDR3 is CASTSSPGQPNTGELFF. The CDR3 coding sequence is TGTGCCAGTACTTCCTCGCCCGGACAGCCGAACACCGGGGAGCTGTTTTTT.

The DNA for the CDR3 is TGTGCCAGCAGCTTAGAGACTAGCGGGGATACGCAGTATTTT. This codes for CASSLETSGDTQYF. The rearrangement uses TRBV11-3 and TRBJ2-3, with 10 bases that match TRBD2. V lost 0 bases and J lost 6; bases outside the gene matches: 0. The CDR3 is 14 residues long. CDR1 and CDR2 from the germline V gene are SGHNT and YENEEA.

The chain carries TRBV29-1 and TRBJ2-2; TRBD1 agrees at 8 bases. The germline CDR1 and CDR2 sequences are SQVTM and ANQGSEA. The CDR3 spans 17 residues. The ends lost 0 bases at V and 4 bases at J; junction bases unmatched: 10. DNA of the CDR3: TGCAGCGTTGAAGATCCCAACAGGGGGTCGGTCACCGGGGAGCTGTTTTTT. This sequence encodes CSVEDPNRGSVTGELFF.